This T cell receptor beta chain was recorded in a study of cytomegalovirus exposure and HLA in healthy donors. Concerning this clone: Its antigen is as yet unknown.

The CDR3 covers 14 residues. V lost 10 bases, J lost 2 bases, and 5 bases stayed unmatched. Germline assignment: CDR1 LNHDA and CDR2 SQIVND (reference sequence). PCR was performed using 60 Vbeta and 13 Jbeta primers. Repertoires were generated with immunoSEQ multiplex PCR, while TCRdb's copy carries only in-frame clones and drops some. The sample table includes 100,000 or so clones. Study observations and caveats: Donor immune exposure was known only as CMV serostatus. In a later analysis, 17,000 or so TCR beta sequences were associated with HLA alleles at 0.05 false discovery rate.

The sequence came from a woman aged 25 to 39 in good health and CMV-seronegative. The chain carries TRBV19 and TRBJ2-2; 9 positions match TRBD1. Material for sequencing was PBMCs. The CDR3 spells CATGTGTNTGELFF. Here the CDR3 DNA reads TGTGCCACCGGGACAGGGACTAACACCGGGGAGCTGTTTTTT.